The rows below give T cell receptor beta chains drawn from one sample of a study of CD8+ T cells in alopecia areata. Assay: immunoSEQ multiplex PCR; the TCRdb copy retains only in-frame clones and omits some. The sample includes approximately 30,000 clones, roughly 50% of them seen just once. Sequenced: NKG2D-high CD8+ T cells sorted from blood. The receptors here all came from a human donor with alopecia areata. Each CDR3 is given with its conserved first and last residue. D genes are given only for firm matches. Clone size is not always given. Where it is, it says once, few, many or a class for expanded clones.

TRBJ1-1 | NA | TRBD1 | TRBV27 | TGTGCCAGCAGTTTATCGGACAGGGGTCTAACTGAAGCTTTCTTT | CASSLSDRGLTEAFF
TRBJ2-7 | NA | TRBD1 | TRBV29-1 | TGCAGCGTCAGCTCAGGGGGAGCCTACGAGCAGTACTTC | CSVSSGGAYEQYF
TRBJ2-3 | few | TRBD2 | TRBV13 | TGTGCCAGCAGTCCTACTAGCGGGGGAAGGCAGTATTTT | CASSPTSGGRQYF
TRBJ2-7 | NA | TRBD1 | TRBV7-9 | TGTGCCAGCAGCCGGACAGGGGGCTATTACGAGCAGTACTTC | CASSRTGGYYEQYF
TRBJ1-1 | NA | NA | TRBV4-3 | TGCGCCAGCAGCCAGGGACGGACGAACACTGAAGCTTTCTTT | CASSQGRTNTEAFF
TRBJ1-5 | once | NA | TRBV2 | TGTGCCAGCACAACGGAGGCTTATAGCAATCAGCCCCAGCATTTT | CASTTEAYSNQPQHF
TRBJ2-7 | few | NA | TRBV25-1 | TGTGCCAGCAGTGATAACTACGAGCAGTACTTC | CASSDNYEQYF
TRBJ2-3 | NA | NA | TRBV7-2 | TGTGCCAGCAGCTCCACAGTCCGGGACCTACCTCTCACAGATACGCAGTATTTT | CASSSTVRDLPLTDTQYF
TRBJ2-7 | few | NA | TRBV28 | TGTGCCAGCAGTTTCCGTGGGAAGAGCGCCTACGAGCAGTACTTC | CASSFRGKSAYEQYF
TRBJ1-5 | NA | TRBD1 | TRBV5-4 | TGTGCCAGCAGCTTGCAGGGGGCCCAGCCCCAGCATTTT | CASSLQGAQPQHF
TRBJ2-7 | NA | TRBD1 | TRBV7-9 | TGTGCCAGCAGCCCGACAGGGGAGGTCTACGAGCAGTACTTC | CASSPTGEVYEQYF
TRBJ2-3 | few | TRBD2 | TRBV29-1 | TGCAGCGCGCCAGTAGCGGGAGTAGATACGCAGTATTTT | CSAPVAGVDTQYF
TRBJ2-7 | NA | NA | TRBV28 | TGTGCCAGCAGCCCCGAGCCCATGAGACCGCACGAGCAGTACTTC | CASSPEPMRPHEQYF
TRBJ1-1 | once | TRBD1 | TRBV13 | TGTGCCAGCAGCTCTGACAGGGGGCGAGTGGAGACTGAAGCTTTCTTT | CASSSDRGRVETEAFF
TRBJ2-7 | few | TRBD2 | TRBV5-1 | TGCGCCAGCAGCTTCGCGGCGGGGGCCTACGAGCAGTACTTC | CASSFAAGAYEQYF
TRBJ2-7 | NA | NA | TRBV29-1 | TGCAGCGCTGTGACAGAGTCCTACGAGCAGTACTTC | CSAVTESYEQYF
TRBJ2-7 | few | NA | TRBV13 | TGTGCCAGCAGCCCCGAGCGGGACAGCTCCTACGAGCAGTACTTC | CASSPERDSSYEQYF
TRBJ1-1 | few | TRBD1 | TRBV7-9 | TGTGCCAGCAGCAGCCCGGGACAGGGGGCGAACACTGAAGCTTTCTTT | CASSSPGQGANTEAFF
TRBJ2-4 | NA | NA | TRBV27 | TGTGCCAGCAGTCTGGTACATAGGAACATTCAGTACTTC | CASSLVHRNIQYF
TRBJ1-3 | once | NA | TRBV4-3 | TGCGCCAGCAGCCAAGATGTGGGGTCCGGAAACACCATATATTTT | CASSQDVGSGNTIYF
TRBJ2-5 | NA | NA | TRBV5-6 | TGTGCCAGCAGTCGAGGTGGAGAGTACCAAGAGACCCAGTACTTC | CASSRGGEYQETQYF
TRBJ2-5 | NA | TRBD2 | TRBV7-3 | TGTGCCAGCAGCCCGCAAGCGGGGGGGTTTATGGAGACCCAGTACTTC | CASSPQAGGFMETQYF
TRBJ2-7 | NA | TRBD2 | TRBV19 | TGTGCCAGTAGTTTCGGGACTAGGGGCTACGAGCAGTACTTC | CASSFGTRGYEQYF
TRBJ2-1 | few | NA | TRBV7-9 | TGTGCCAGCAGCTTGTCTGACAGCTCCTACAATGAGCAGTTCTTC | CASSLSDSSYNEQFF
TRBJ1-1 | NA | NA | TRBV7-9 | TGTGCCAGCAGCTTGGGGCAGGGCTTGAACACTGAAGCTTTCTTT | CASSLGQGLNTEAFF
TRBJ2-6 | NA | TRBD1 | TRBV5-4 | TGTGCCAGCAGCTTGGGGGACAGGGGATACTCTGGGGCCAACGTCCTGACTTTC | CASSLGDRGYSGANVLTF
TRBJ1-6 | few | NA | TRBV5-1 | TGCGCCAGCAGCTTGGTTGGTAATTCACCCCTCCACTTT | CASSLVGNSPLHF
TRBJ2-7 | NA | NA | TRBV5-1 | TGCGCCAGCAGCCGGATGGGGGAGCAGTACTTC | CASSRMGEQYF
TRBJ2-7 | NA | NA | TRBV27 | TGTGCCAGCAGTTTATCGTCTGGGGAGAAGGGGCCCTACGAGCAGTACTTC | CASSLSSGEKGPYEQYF
TRBJ1-5 | few | NA | TRBV19 | TGTGCCAGTAGTTGGGGAGACAATCAGCCCCAGCATTTT | CASSWGDNQPQHF
TRBJ2-2 | NA | TRBD1 | TRBV27 | TGTGCCAGCAGTCCCCGGACAGGGGTCTATACCGGGGAGCTGTTTTTT | CASSPRTGVYTGELFF
TRBJ2-2 | few | NA | TRBV4-3 | TGCGCCAGCAGCCAAGACCGGGTCGGCACCGGGGAGCTGTTTTTT | CASSQDRVGTGELFF
TRBJ2-1 | medium-sized | NA | TRBV19 | TGTGCCAGTAGTATGGGGGGCGACAATGAGCAGTTCTTC | CASSMGGDNEQFF
TRBJ2-5 | NA | NA | TRBV7-2 | TGTGCCAGCAGCCCGGAGGGGGAGACCCAGTACTTC | CASSPEGETQYF
TRBJ2-2 | NA | NA | TRBV28 | TGTGCCAGCAGTTTATTACAGGCGGACGGGGAGCTGTTTTTT | CASSLLQADGELFF
TRBJ2-3 | NA | NA | TRBV4-3 | TGCGCCAGCAGCCAAGGCAGGCTGGGATCAGATACGCAGTATTTT | CASSQGRLGSDTQYF
TRBJ2-1 | NA | NA | TRBV2 | TGTGCCAGCTTAGCAACCGGGACCCCACCCTCCTACAATGAGCAGTTCTTC | CASLATGTPPSYNEQFF
TRBJ1-1 | once | NA | TRBV5-1 | TGCGCCAGCAGCTTGAGTGTCAGGTCTGAAGCTTTCTTT | CASSLSVRSEAFF
TRBJ2-1 | NA | TRBD1 | TRBV28 | TGTGCCAGCAGTCCACCGGGACAGGGTTACAATGAGCAGTTCTTC | CASSPPGQGYNEQFF
TRBJ2-1 | NA | NA | TRBV5-1 | TGCGCCAGCAGCGTCGGGGCTCCCTCCTACAATGAGCAGTTCTTC | CASSVGAPSYNEQFF